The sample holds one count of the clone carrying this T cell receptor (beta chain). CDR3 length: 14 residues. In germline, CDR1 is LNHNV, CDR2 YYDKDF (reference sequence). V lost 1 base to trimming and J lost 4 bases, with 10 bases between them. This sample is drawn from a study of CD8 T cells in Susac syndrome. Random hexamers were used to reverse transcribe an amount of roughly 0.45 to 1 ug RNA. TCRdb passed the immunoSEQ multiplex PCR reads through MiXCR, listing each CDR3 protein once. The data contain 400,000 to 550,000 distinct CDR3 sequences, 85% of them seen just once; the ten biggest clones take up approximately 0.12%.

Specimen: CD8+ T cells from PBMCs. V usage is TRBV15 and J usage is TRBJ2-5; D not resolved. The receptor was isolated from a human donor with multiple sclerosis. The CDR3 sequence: CATSRAGYGETQYF. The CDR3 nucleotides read TGTGCCACCAGCAGAGCCGGGTATGGAGAGACCCAGTACTTC.